These 31 T cell receptor beta chains originate from one sample sequenced in a study of blood T cell repertoires in COVID-19. The assay was immunoSEQ multiplex PCR, and TCRdb's table has in-frame clones only and misses some. The sample has 95,000 to 150,000 clones, almost 90% seen once. The sample was peripheral blood. Every receptor here comes from a woman aged 45-59 years with active or convalescent COVID-19.

The V gene is TRBV7-9, the J gene TRBJ2-7, with D maybe TRBD1 (6 bases). Germline CDR1 SEHNR, CDR2 FQNEAQ (reference sequence). This CDR3 has 14 amino acids. V lost 4 bases and J lost 6, with 16 bases in between. The CDR3 spells CASSYHGQLSEQYF. The CDR3 region has the DNA TGTGCCAGCAGCTACCACGGACAGCTAAGCGAGCAGTACTTC.

As to this clone: Its ends do not fully match the called genes, so a read error is possible. The rearrangement joins TRBV19 to TRBJ2-5, with 8 bases fitting TRBD2. The CDR3 runs 14 residues. The germline gives CDR1 LNHDA, CDR2 SQIVND (reference sequence). The CDR3 region is CASSGASGSSSQDF. CDR3 nucleotides: TGTGCCAGTAGCGGGGCTAGCGGGTCGTCTAGTCAGGACTTC.

The rearrangement links TRBV27 to TRBJ1-6; 8 bases are shared with TRBD1. The V segment lost 2 bases and the J segment 4 bases; nucleotides outside the gene matches: 7. Germline CDR1 is MNHEY and CDR2 is SMNVEV (reference sequence). The CDR3 runs to 17 residues. The CDR3 protein is CASSLRPGGGYNSPLHF. Here the CDR3 DNA reads TGTGCCAGCAGTTTACGTCCAGGGGGCGGGTATAATTCACCCCTCCACTTT.

V is TRBV4-2 and J is TRBJ1-1, with a possible D match to TRBD1 (6 bases). This CDR3 contains 15 residues. Germline V lookup: CDR1 LGHNA, CDR2 YNFKEQ. V lost 2 bases and J 0 bases, leaving 10 bases between the germline ends. As DNA, the CDR3 is TGTGCCAGCAGCCAAACGACAGGAATGAACACTGAAGCTTTCTTT. Translated, it gives CASSQTTGMNTEAFF.

A single count supports this clone. The rearrangement uses TRBV7-9 and TRBJ1-2; 8 bases are a match to TRBD1. The CDR3 has 16 residues. CDR1 is SEHNR and CDR2 is FQNEAQ in the germline V gene (reference sequence). The junction had 11 bases not matched to a gene; V was cut back by 8 bases and J by 0 bases. This chain's CDR3 is CASATQGAPSNYGYTF. DNA for the CDR3: TGTGCCAGCGCGACCCAGGGGGCGCCGTCTAACTATGGCTACACCTTC.

This clone has just a few counts. The V gene is TRBV5-1, the J gene TRBJ2-7; D possibly corresponds to TRBD2 (6 bases). Trimming removed 2 bases from V and 0 bases from J, with 15 bases in between. This CDR3 contains 16 residues. From germline, CDR1 is SGHRS and CDR2 YFSETQ. CDR3 bases: TGCGCCAGCAGCTTCGGTAGCGCGGGACTCTCCTACGAGCAGTACTTC. Translation gives CASSFGSAGLSYEQYF.

This chain connects TRBV2 to TRBJ2-2; 8 bases match TRBD1. There are 18 residues in the CDR3. Germline-derived CDR1 and CDR2 are SNHLY and FYNNEI. Trimming took 3 bases from V and 9 from J; bases not matched to a gene: 18. CDR3 nucleotides: TGTGCCAGCAGTGAGGGTTTACCCATCGGACAGGGAGCTTGGGAGCTGTTTTTT. Residues: CASSEGLPIGQGAWELFF. Together with reference TRBV2 and TRBJ2-2, the CDR3 gives the full variable domain: EPEVTQTPSHQVTQMGQEVILRCVPISNHLYFYWYRQILGQKVEFLVSFYNNEISEKSEIFDDQFSVERPDGSNFTLKIRSTKLEDSAMYFCASSEGLPIGQGAWELFFGEGSRLTVL.

This clone was seen a few times. This chain uses TRBV4-3 with TRBJ2-7, with 7 positions matching TRBD2. V was pared by 4 bases and J by 6 bases, with 18 bases of the junction left unmatched. CDR1 is LGHNA and CDR2 is YSLEER in the germline V gene. The CDR3 runs to 17 residues. The CDR3 nucleotides are TGCGCCAGCAGCCTCAGAGGTAGGCCGCGGGAGTATTGCGAGCAGTACTTC. Its protein product is CASSLRGRPREYCEQYF.

The gene calls are TRBV7-2 and TRBJ2-5, with TRBD2 matching over 11 bases. Germline V gene data show CDR1 as SGHTA and CDR2 as FQGNSA. V trimming: 6 bases; J trimming: 2 bases; junction bases outside the gene matches: 2. The CDR3 is 14 residues long. CDR3 amino acids: CASRTSGVQETQYF. The CDR3 coding sequence is TGTGCCAGCAGGACTAGCGGGGTACAAGAGACCCAGTACTTC.

In its sample, this clone was seen once. CDR3 residues: CSASTLGSSSGNTIYF. The CDR3 bases are TGCAGTGCTAGTACCCTCGGTAGCAGCTCTGGAAACACCATATATTTT. The genes are TRBV20-1 and TRBJ1-3, with D hard to call. The CDR3 is made up of 16 amino acids. V was trimmed by 3 bases and J by 0 bases, leaving 15 bases between them. CDR1 is DFQATT and CDR2 is SNEGSKA in the germline V gene (reference sequence).

This rearrangement joins TRBV19 to TRBJ1-1; 9 positions agree with TRBD1. The trim removed 4 bases at V and 3 bases at J, leaving 3 bases unmatched. This CDR3 is 14 amino acids long. Germline lookup yields CDR1 LNHDA and CDR2 SQIVND (reference sequence). The CDR3 DNA reads TGTGCCAGTAGTACGGGACAGGGATACACTGAAGCTTTCTTT. Translated: CASSTGQGYTEAFF.

The chain joins TRBV9 to TRBJ2-1; TRBD2 might be the D (5 bases). The CDR3 covers 17 residues. CDR1 and CDR2 (germline): SGDLS, YYNGEE. The V gene lost 0 bases and the J gene lost 2 bases, with 15 bases spanning the gap. The CDR3 coding sequence is TGTGCCAGCAGCGTAGCTCTAGGAGGACGGACCTACAATGAGCAGTTCTTC. Its translation: CASSVALGGRTYNEQFF.

Concerning this clone: Since a much larger clone is just one base distant, this may be a read error. The V call is TRBV5-4, the J call TRBJ1-1, with D maybe TRBD1 (6 bases). CDR1 is SGHNT, CDR2 YYREEE, per germline (reference sequence). The V end lost 4 bases, the J end lost 1 base, and 14 bases lay between the germline ends. There are 15 residues in the CDR3. CDR3 protein: CASSPPRTENTEAFF. CDR3 nucleotide sequence: TGTGCCAGCAGCCCCCCCCGGACAGAGAACACTGAAGCTTTCTTT.

This clone was seen only once. This rearrangement joins TRBV29-1 to TRBJ2-7; D is uncertain. Per the germline V gene, CDR1 is SQVTM and CDR2 is ANQGSEA. This CDR3 is built from 14 residues. V was clipped by 4 bases and J by 2 bases, with 15 bases between them. The CDR3 sequence is CSVVLQNEAYEQYF. CDR3 sequence (DNA): TGCAGCGTTGTTCTACAAAACGAGGCCTACGAGCAGTACTTC.

The rearrangement links TRBV7-9 to TRBJ1-1; 7 bases align to TRBD1. V dropped 5 bases and J dropped 1; count of bases not matched to a gene: 4. Per germline, CDR1 SEHNR and CDR2 FQNEAQ (reference sequence). This CDR3 region has 14 residues. This CDR3 reads CASSPGTANTEAFF. The CDR3 coding sequence is TGTGCCAGCAGCCCCGGGACAGCGAACACTGAAGCTTTCTTT.

The chain employs TRBV30 and TRBJ2-7, with TRBD2 matching over 11 bases. The germline CDR1 and CDR2 sequences are GTSNPN and SVGIG (reference sequence). The CDR3 has 14 amino acids. V shed 3 bases and J 8 bases; nucleotides not matched to a gene: 9. CDR3 protein: CAWRPTSGKEKQYF. As DNA, the CDR3 is TGTGCCTGGAGGCCGACTAGCGGGAAAGAGAAGCAGTACTTC.

The chain joins TRBV6-2 or TRBV6-3 to TRBJ2-7, with D perhaps matching TRBD1 (5 bases). This CDR3 is built from 15 residues. Germline loops: CDR1 MNHEY, CDR2 SVGEGT. With 2 bases removed from V and 2 bases from J, the gap between germline ends came to 13 bases. CDR3 sequence: CASSYLDSSTYEQYF. CDR3 nucleotide sequence: TGTGCCAGCAGTTACCTTGACAGTTCAACCTACGAGCAGTACTTC.

J is TRBJ2-1 and V is TRBV21-1; the table's D call TRBD2 went unverified against the DNA. TRBV21-1 is noted as a pseudogene. CDR3 size: 17 residues. As DNA, the CDR3 is TGTGCCAGCAGCAAAGTTTTGGCGGGAAGCTCCTACAATGAGCAGTTCTTC. Its translation is CASSKVLAGSSYNEQFF.

Only one count was recorded for this clone. The chain carries TRBV11-1 and TRBJ1-2; the match to TRBD1 covers 7 bases. CDR1 is SGHAT, CDR2 FQDESV, per germline (reference sequence). The V gene end was trimmed by 3 bases and the J gene end by 8 bases; junction bases not matched to a gene: 9. CDR3 size: 14 residues. CDR3 DNA sequence: TGTGCCAGCAGCTTGCTGACAGGGACGGCCGGCTACACCTTC. Its translation is CASSLLTGTAGYTF.

The sample holds a few counts of this clone. The chain has TRBV19 and TRBJ2-1, with D possibly being TRBD2 (6 bases). The V gene's germline CDR1 is LNHDA and CDR2 SQIVND (reference sequence). The CDR3 has 16 amino acids. Trimming took off 1 base at V and 7 bases at J, with 17 bases between the two ends. The CDR3 DNA follows: TGTGCCAGTAGTATAGGCTCGCCGAACGGGAGAAATGAGCAGTTCTTC. Its translation: CASSIGSPNGRNEQFF.

The V gene is TRBV14, the J gene TRBJ2-7, with 8 bases aligning to TRBD2. The germline V gene encodes CDR1 SGHDN and CDR2 FVKESK. This CDR3 has 16 residues. Trimming cost V 3 bases and J 5 bases; bases outside gene matches: 12. The CDR3 loop reads CASSHPLAGYIHEQYF. The CDR3 DNA is TGTGCCAGCAGCCACCCGTTAGCGGGATATATCCACGAGCAGTACTTC.

V usage is TRBV19 and J usage is TRBJ1-1; a possible D gene is TRBD1 (6 bases). Germline CDR1 and CDR2: LNHDA and SQIVND (reference sequence). V was clipped by 6 bases and J by 2 bases, with 7 bases between them. The length of the CDR3 is 12 residues. CDR3 in amino acids: CASRTGNTEAFF. The DNA of the CDR3 is TGTGCCAGTAGGACAGGAAACACTGAAGCTTTCTTT.

This chain joins TRBV27 and TRBJ2-1; 10 bases fit TRBD2. Trimming cost V 5 bases and J 5 bases; bases outside gene matches: 9. This CDR3 is 16 amino acids long. Germline assignment: CDR1 MNHEY and CDR2 SMNVEV (reference sequence). The CDR3 sequence: CASSIQGTSADNEQFF. In DNA, the CDR3 is TGTGCCAGCAGTATCCAAGGGACTAGCGCCGACAATGAGCAGTTCTTC.

As regards this clone: Its ends do not fully match the called genes, so a read error is possible. The chain carries TRBV20-1 and TRBJ2-7, with a possible D match to TRBD2 (6 bases). There are 11 residues in the CDR3. Germline V gene lookup returns CDR1 DFQATT and CDR2 SNEGSKA (reference sequence). DNA of the CDR3: TGCAGGGCTAAGGTCGGGAGCGAGCAGTACTTC. It encodes CRAKVGSEQYF.

V gene TRBV12-5 combines with J gene TRBJ2-3, with a tentative D call TRBD2 (6 bases). CDR1 is LGHNT and CDR2 is FRNRAP in the germline V gene. This CDR3 contains 17 residues. V was cut by 1 base and J by 4 bases, with 18 bases left in between. The CDR3: CASGLGGVSGGADTQYF. Here the CDR3 DNA reads TGTGCTAGTGGTTTGGGAGGGGTCTCCGGAGGGGCAGATACGCAGTATTTT.

The chain couples TRBV29-1 to TRBJ2-3; D remains ambiguous. From germline, CDR1 is SQVTM and CDR2 ANQGSEA. The CDR3 extends over 13 amino acids. The CDR3 sequence: CGAEASSTDTQYF. The CDR3 nucleotides are TGCGGCGCAGAGGCGTCCAGCACAGATACGCAGTATTTT.

The rearrangement links TRBV27 to TRBJ2-1, with 7 nucleotides matching TRBD1. The CDR3 loop spans 17 amino acids. The ends lost 3 bases at V and 8 bases at J; junction bases unmatched: 16. In germline, CDR1 is MNHEY, CDR2 SMNVEV (reference sequence). CDR3 loop: CASSFSRKLQGIDEQFF. CDR3 DNA: TGTGCCAGCAGTTTTTCCCGCAAGTTACAGGGGATAGATGAGCAGTTCTTC.

This chain joins TRBV7-2 and TRBJ2-1; 9 bases are shared with TRBD2. Trimming took 7 bases from V and 6 from J; bases not matched to a gene: 7. The CDR3 has 14 residues. The germline gives CDR1 SGHTA, CDR2 FQGNSA. The CDR3, as DNA: TGTGCCAGCATCGCCCTAGCGGGACTCAATGAGCAGTTCTTC. Residues: CASIALAGLNEQFF.

The chain has TRBV3-1 (or the pseudogene TRBV3-2) and TRBJ2-7, with 7 bases identical to TRBD2. J was trimmed by 3 bases and V by 0 bases; bases with no gene match: 8. CDR3 length: 16 amino acids. Germline CDR1 and CDR2: LGHDT and YNNKEL (reference sequence). CDR3 in amino acids: CASSQDCPAGLYEQYF. CDR3 in DNA: TGTGCCAGCAGCCAAGATTGCCCAGCGGGACTCTACGAGCAGTACTTC.

The genes are TRBV4-2 and TRBJ2-2, with D possibly matching TRBD2 (5 bases). The V and J ends lost 0 bases and 6 bases respectively, with 14 bases between them. Germline values: CDR1 LGHNA, CDR2 YNFKEQ. CDR3 length equals 16 residues. CDR3 DNA: TGTGCCAGCAGCCAAGACCGTGACTATGGTGCCGGGGAGCTGTTTTTT. This sequence encodes CASSQDRDYGAGELFF.

The V and J genes are TRBV6-5 and TRBJ2-1; D remains ambiguous. Germline assignment: CDR1 MNHEY and CDR2 SVGAGI. This CDR3 is 14 amino acids long. V lost 5 bases to trimming and J lost 1 base, with 9 bases between them. The DNA for the CDR3 is TGTGCCAGCAGTCTATTGGAGTCCTACAATGAGCAGTTCTTC. Translation: CASSLLESYNEQFF.